This TCR beta chain was retrieved from a study of CD8 T cell repertoires and HIV-1 epitope variants. Comments on this clone: The antigen is unknown.

This CDR3 has 14 amino acids. Trimming took 2 bases from V and 9 from J, leaving 16 bases between them. Per the germline V gene, CDR1 is MDHEN and CDR2 is SYDVKM. Sequenced by immunoSEQ multiplex PCR; TCRdb stores in-frame clones only, minus some. The repertoire includes 2,200 or so clones, over 55% of them detected once, and approximately 43% sits in the top ten. V gene TRBV28 combines with J gene TRBJ2-5, with TRBD2 as a possible D gene (5 bases). Specimen: cultured CD8+ T cells derived from PBMCs. The receptor comes from a male donor with HIV. CDR3 DNA sequence: TGTGCCAGCAGTTTAAGCGGCAGCCTGAGGGCCCAGTACTTC. Amino acid sequence: CASSLSGSLRAQYF.